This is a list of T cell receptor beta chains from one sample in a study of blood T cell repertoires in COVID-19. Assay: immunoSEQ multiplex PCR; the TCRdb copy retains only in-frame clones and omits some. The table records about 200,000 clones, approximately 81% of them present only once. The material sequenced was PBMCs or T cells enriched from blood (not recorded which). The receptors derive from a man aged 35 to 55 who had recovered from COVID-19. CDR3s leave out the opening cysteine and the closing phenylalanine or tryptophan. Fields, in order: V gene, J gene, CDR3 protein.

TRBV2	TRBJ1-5	ASSGTGGRQPQH
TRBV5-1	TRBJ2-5	ASSRNGRAGETQY
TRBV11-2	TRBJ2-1	ASSSLEGLERNEQF
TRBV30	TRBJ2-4	AWSRKDSLGAKNIQY
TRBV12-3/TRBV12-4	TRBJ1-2	ASTWGLNYGYT
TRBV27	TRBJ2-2	ASSTPSAELF
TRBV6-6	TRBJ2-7	ASSYLSGTYEQY
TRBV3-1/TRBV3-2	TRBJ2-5	ASSPATGRTETQY
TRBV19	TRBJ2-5	ASSTLTDGETQY
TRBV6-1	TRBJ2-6	ASSEVLPGANVLT
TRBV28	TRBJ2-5	ASSLPSGRETQY
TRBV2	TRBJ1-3	ASSFDRNSGNTIY
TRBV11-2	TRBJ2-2	ASSWRSGAGVTGELF
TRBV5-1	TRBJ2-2	ASSWRGTGAGELF
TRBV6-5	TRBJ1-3	ASRGTVSGNTIY
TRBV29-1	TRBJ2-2	SVDSAGVTGELF
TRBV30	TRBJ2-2	AWSSGTANTGELF
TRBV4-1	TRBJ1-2	ASSQDFRGREGYT
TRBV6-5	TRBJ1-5	ASSYSLAQPQH
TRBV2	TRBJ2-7	ATAGREGDEQY
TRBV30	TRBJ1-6	AWSGHLGSYNSPLH
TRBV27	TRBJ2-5	ASSLGLGGETQY
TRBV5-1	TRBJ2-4	ASSLKVLKNIQY
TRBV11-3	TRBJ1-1	ASSFKGVVAEAF
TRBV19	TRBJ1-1	ASSDPAPRRVTEAF
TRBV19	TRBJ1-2	ASISRTGTDYGYT
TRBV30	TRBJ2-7	AWNRGGYEQY
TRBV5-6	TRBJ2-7	ASSSLAGQGFYEQY
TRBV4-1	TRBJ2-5	ASSQAGTGKETQY
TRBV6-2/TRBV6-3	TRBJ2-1	ASSYSTSGRARSYNEQF
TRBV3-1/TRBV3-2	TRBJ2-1	ASSQDIGQGPFNEQF
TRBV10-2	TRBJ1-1	ASSLQNMNTEAF
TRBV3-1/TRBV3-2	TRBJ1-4	ASSLKGTDEKLF
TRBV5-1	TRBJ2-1	ASSAGLAGGLAYNEQF
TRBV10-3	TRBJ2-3	AISSGTNTDTQY
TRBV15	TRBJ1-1	ATSRLGLAGEAF
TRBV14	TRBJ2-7	ASSQQDRGKYEQY
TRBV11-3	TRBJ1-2	ASSLTGAIYGYT
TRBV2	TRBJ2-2	ASSRAGNTGELF
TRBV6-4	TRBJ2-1	ARGGLRENNEQF
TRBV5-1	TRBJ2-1	ASSLETGISYNEQF
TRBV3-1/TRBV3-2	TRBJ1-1	ASSRGQGMEAF
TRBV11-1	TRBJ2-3	ASSFLTSGTIDTQY
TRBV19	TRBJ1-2	ASTIDRDYGYT
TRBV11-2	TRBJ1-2	ASSLAGGGSYGYT
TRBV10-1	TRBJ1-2	ASGLRTYGYT
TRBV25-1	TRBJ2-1	ASSEGIHEQF
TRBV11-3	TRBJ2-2	ASSPRVAGGGTGELF
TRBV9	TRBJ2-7	ASSPGQGMTYEQY
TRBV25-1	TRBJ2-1	ASSEYRTGVNRGKQF
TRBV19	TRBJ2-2	ASSIGGSPGELF
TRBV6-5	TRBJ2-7	ASSYSRGSGEQY
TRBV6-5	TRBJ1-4	ASSYASAGEKLF
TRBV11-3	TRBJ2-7	ASRRRTGGGYEQY
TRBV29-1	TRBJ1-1	SCGQGQTEAF